This TCR beta chain was sequenced for a study of T cell responses to AZD1222 COVID-19 vaccine. Looking at the study overall: Samples with a second dose at about 4 or about 12 weeks were pooled together.

Measured with immunoSEQ multiplex PCR; TCRdb has only the in-frame clones, and not every one. The data show approximately 130,000 clones, approximately 91% seen once. In regard to this clone: Antigen specificity is unknown. Mismatch with germline at one junction end may stem from a read error.

CDR3 length: 14 amino acids. Germline-derived CDR1 and CDR2 are MNHNS and SASEGT. The study's findings and limits: There were vaccine-associated CD4 TCRs across spike, dominant at 160-218 and 743-854. Repertoires were obtained solely post-peak T cell response. There were mostly white British donors and more females than males, and clonal diversity was possibly underestimated.

The clonotype was recovered from an adult in good health. The sequences come from peripheral blood, collected on day 0 of AZD1222 vaccination. The rearrangement links TRBV6-1 to TRBJ1-1; D is unresolved. Here the CDR3 DNA reads TGTGCCAGCAGGGAAGCGGGGTGGTTGACTGAAGCTTTCTTT. Translation: CASREAGWLTEAFF.